The clone carrying this T cell receptor (beta chain) is a singleton in its sample. This entry belongs to a study of control samples from healthy donors and cancer patients. Sequenced by immunoSEQ multiplex PCR; TCRdb stores in-frame clones only, minus some. The table includes under 70,000 clones, about nine tenths detected once. Trimming removed 1 base from V and 4 bases from J, with 10 bases in between. Germline CDR1 and CDR2: WNHNN and SYGVQD (reference sequence). This CDR3 has 14 residues. The V call is TRBV10-1, the J call TRBJ2-5; the D is unclear. The sequenced sample was PBMCs. This TCR was recovered from a woman aged 50 to 65 with colorectal cancer. CDR3 bases: TGCGCCAGCAGTGAGTTTAGGACCCGAGAGACCCAGTACTTC. Its translation: CASSEFRTRETQYF.